This entry describes one T cell receptor (beta chain). These data originate in a study of T-cell reconstitution after alpha-beta-depleted transplantation in children. The CDR3 is 15 amino acids. Germline CDR1 MNHNS, CDR2 SASEGT. V shed 6 bases, J shed 6 bases, and the junction held 8 bases outside the gene matches. A TCRbeta library incorporating unique molecular identifiers was prepared. TCRdb re-analysed the PCR reads in MiXCR, keeping a single row per CDR3 protein. The sample contains a few hundred thousand distinct CDR3 sequences, under 15% of which appear only once. The TCR was taken from a human donor who donated a stem cell graft to a child with combined immunodeficiency. The chain links TRBV6-1 to TRBJ2-2, with 9 bases matching TRBD1. The sequencing used PBMCs from the stem cell graft donor, collected from the stem cell graft. CDR3 loop: CASRGGDREAGELFF. The CDR3 bases are TGTGCCAGCAGAGGGGGGGACAGGGAGGCCGGGGAGCTGTTTTTT.